The 22 T cell receptor beta chains presented below share a single source sample, sequenced in a study of blood T cell repertoires in COVID-19 (dated by TCRdb to 2018 to 2021). Receptor amplification or capture employed the immunoSEQ multiplex PCR assay. The immuneACCESS repertoire file appears here via TCRdb, limited to in-frame rearrangements. These files lack a portion of the clones; in checked studies, under half of the deficit traces to unresolved V genes, and the cause of the others is not known. This sample is represented by tens of thousands of clones; roughly 80% of them were singletons. The ten largest clonotypes hold 16% of the sample. Material for sequencing was peripheral blood. These receptors all stem from a human donor in a cohort sampled during active COVID-19.

CDR3 loop: CASSLFTGLDGYTF. The CDR3 DNA reads TGTGCCAGCAGTTTATTCACAGGGTTGGATGGCTACACCTTC. The chain couples TRBV28 to TRBJ1-2; possible D gene TRBD1, 6 bases. CDR1 and CDR2 (germline): MDHEN, SYDVKM. With 1 base removed from V and 6 bases from J, the gap between germline ends came to 12 bases. The CDR3 runs to 14 residues.

The V call is TRBV6-6, the J call TRBJ1-5, with 10 bases matching TRBD1. CDR1 is MNHNY, CDR2 SVGAGI, per germline (reference sequence). The J segment lost 7 bases and the V segment lost 6 bases, leaving 6 bases of the junction unmatched. CDR3 size: 14 residues. This CDR3 reads CASSYGTGDQPQHF. CDR3 bases: TGTGCCAGCAGCTACGGGACAGGGGACCAGCCCCAGCATTTT.

J is TRBJ1-2 and V is TRBV19; 9 bases are a match to TRBD1. There are 14 residues in the CDR3. V gave up 5 bases and J gave up 6 bases; unmatched junction bases: 7. Germline V CDR1 and CDR2: LNHDA, SQIVND (reference sequence). The CDR3 reads CASSGTGTGHGYTF. DNA of the CDR3: TGTGCCAGTAGTGGGACCGGGACAGGGCATGGCTACACCTTC.

This clone came up a few times. CDR3 DNA: TGTGCCTGGAGCCTCGGGGATTTTTCTCGCTATGGCTACACCTTC. It encodes CAWSLGDFSRYGYTF. The chain is built from TRBV30 and TRBJ1-2; D is uncertain. Trimming pared 3 bases from V and 4 bases from J, leaving 18 bases between. Looked up from germline, CDR1 is GTSNPN and CDR2 is SVGIG (reference sequence). CDR3 length equals 15 residues.

This chain joins TRBV14 and TRBJ2-3, with a tentative D call TRBD2 (6 bases). The CDR3 consists of 19 residues. Trimming removed 1 base at V and 9 bases at J, with 29 bases between. Looked up from germline, CDR1 is SGHDN and CDR2 is FVKESK. The CDR3 loop is CASSQVGGKGRQPGGTQYF. DNA for the CDR3: TGTGCCAGCAGCCAAGTCGGGGGAAAGGGCCGACAACCAGGTGGGACGCAGTATTTT.

This chain joins TRBV9 and TRBJ2-7; possibly TRBD2 for D (7 bases). From germline, CDR1 is SGDLS and CDR2 YYNGEE. The CDR3 totals 16 residues. V gave up 3 bases and J gave up 3 bases, with 19 bases separating them. CDR3 region: CASSAGLSGTFYEQYF. In nucleotides, the CDR3 is TGTGCCAGCAGCGCCGGTTTGAGCGGGACATTCTACGAGCAGTACTTC.

This chain uses TRBV19 with TRBJ1-2, with D uncertain. Trimming stripped 5 bases from V and 6 bases from J, with 13 bases between. Germline V CDR1 and CDR2: LNHDA, SQIVND (reference sequence). The CDR3 sequence is 13 residues long. The CDR3 here is CASSPRLDHGYTF. The CDR3 nucleotides read TGTGCCAGTAGTCCCCGACTCGACCATGGCTACACCTTC.

The chain couples TRBV20-1 to TRBJ2-1, with TRBD1 identical over 10 bases. The germline V gene encodes CDR1 DFQATT and CDR2 SNEGSKA (reference sequence). The junction had 12 bases not matched to a gene; V was cut back by 3 bases and J by 10 bases. The CDR3 covers 15 residues. The CDR3 spells CSASSGTGVMLEQFF. The CDR3 nucleotides are TGCAGTGCTAGTTCAGGGACAGGGGTTATGCTGGAGCAGTTCTTC.

V and J are TRBV7-8 and TRBJ2-1; D not certain. This CDR3 region has 12 residues. Germline-derived CDR1 and CDR2 are SGHVS and FQNEAQ. V dropped 4 bases and J dropped 3 bases, with 4 bases sitting between them. CDR3 amino acids: CASSSYYNEQFF. DNA for the CDR3: TGTGCCAGCAGCTCTTACTACAATGAGCAGTTCTTC.

The chain has TRBV3-1 (or the pseudogene TRBV3-2) and TRBJ2-7; the D gene is possibly TRBD2 (5 bases). This CDR3 region has 14 residues. The germline gives CDR1 LGHDT, CDR2 YNNKEL (reference sequence). V dropped 4 bases and J dropped 2 bases, with 12 bases sitting between them. The CDR3 DNA sequence: TGTGCCAGCAGCCGAACAGACGGGACCTACGAGCAGTACTTC. Translating it yields CASSRTDGTYEQYF.

This chain uses TRBV5-1 with TRBJ2-2; TRBD2 matches at 7 bases. V dropped 2 bases and J dropped 6; count of bases not matched to a gene: 4. The CDR3 runs 14 residues. Germline V gene data show CDR1 as SGHRS and CDR2 as YFSETQ. CDR3 region: CASSLQAGAGELFF. The CDR3 DNA is TGCGCCAGCAGCTTACAGGCGGGGGCCGGGGAGCTGTTTTTT.

The J gene is TRBJ1-2, the V gene TRBV7-9, with D perhaps matching TRBD1 (5 bases). This CDR3 is built from 13 residues. V lost 2 bases and J lost 6, with 10 bases in between. Germline CDR1 is SEHNR and CDR2 is FQNEAQ (reference sequence). CDR3 residues: CASSLRGSDGYTF. CDR3 in DNA: TGTGCCAGCAGCTTACGGGGGTCGGATGGCTACACCTTC.

This clone has only one observation. The V and J genes are TRBV11-2 and TRBJ1-2; possibly TRBD1 for D (5 bases). Trimming cost V 5 bases and J 8 bases, with 12 bases left between them. Germline V gene lookup returns CDR1 SGHAT and CDR2 FQNNGV. The CDR3 covers 12 residues. DNA of the CDR3: TGTGCCAGCAGCCCCGACAGAAGAGGCTACACCTTC. This encodes CASSPDRRGYTF.

The chain links TRBV7-9 to TRBJ1-3, with D hard to call. V shed 6 bases and J shed 4 bases, with 13 bases lying between them. CDR3 length: 14 residues. The germline CDR1 and CDR2 sequences are SEHNR and FQNEAQ (reference sequence). The CDR3 spells CASRTSGQGNTIYF. CDR3 coding DNA: TGTGCCAGCAGAACAAGCGGGCAGGGAAACACCATATATTTT.

The CDR3 sequence: CASSEVRTSYGYTF. The CDR3 DNA reads TGTGCCAGCAGTGAAGTTAGGACTAGCTATGGCTACACCTTC. V and J are TRBV6-1 and TRBJ1-2; D not certain. The length of the CDR3 is 14 residues. Germline V gene data show CDR1 as MNHNS and CDR2 as SASEGT. The V and J ends lost 1 base and 4 bases respectively, with 10 bases between them.

V usage is TRBV4-2 and J usage is TRBJ2-1, with 12 bases fitting TRBD2. The CDR3 consists of 17 residues. Germline loops: CDR1 LGHNA, CDR2 YNFKEQ. With 4 bases clipped from V and 7 bases from J, the junction kept 11 bases outside the gene matches. The CDR3 is CASSLIPSGGAGNEQFF. CDR3 DNA: TGTGCCAGCAGCCTAATCCCTAGCGGGGGGGCCGGGAATGAGCAGTTCTTC.

This clone has more than one count but fewer than ten. The chain uses TRBV5-1 and TRBJ1-2; perhaps TRBD1 as D (6 bases). The V end lost 1 base, the J end lost 4 bases, and 11 bases lay between the germline ends. The CDR3 has 14 residues. The germline V gene has CDR1 SGHRS and CDR2 YFSETQ. DNA of the CDR3: TGCGCCAGCAGCTTGAGTCCAGGGGCCTATGGCTACACCTTC. Translation gives CASSLSPGAYGYTF.

This rearrangement joins TRBV28 to TRBJ1-5; the D gene is possibly TRBD1 (5 bases). Germline loops: CDR1 MDHEN, CDR2 SYDVKM. V was clipped by 8 bases and J by 4 bases, with 9 bases between them. CDR3 size: 12 residues. This CDR3 reads CASSGGNQPQHF. Here the CDR3 DNA reads TGTGCCAGCTCGGGGGGAAATCAGCCCCAGCATTTT.

The chain uses TRBV18 and TRBJ1-2; D perhaps matches TRBD1 (5 bases). Per germline, CDR1 KGHSH and CDR2 LQKENI. The CDR3 has 14 residues. The V end lost 3 bases, the J end lost 4 bases, and 12 bases lay between the germline ends. CDR3 region: CASSPPTESYGYTF. CDR3 sequence (DNA): TGTGCCAGCTCACCCCCGACAGAATCCTATGGCTACACCTTC. Using reference TRBV18 and TRBJ1-2 for the parts outside the CDR3, the full variable domain is NAGVMQNPRHLVRRRGQEARLRCSPMKGHSHVYWYRQLPEEGLKFMVYLQKENIIDESGMPKERFSAEFPKEGPSILRIQQVVRGDSAAYFCASSPPTESYGYTFGSGTRLTVV.

This clone was observed once. This rearrangement joins TRBV18 to TRBJ2-7, with 10 bases lining up with TRBD1. Germline loops: CDR1 KGHSH, CDR2 LQKENI. The length of the CDR3 is 13 residues. V lost 4 bases and J lost 5; bases outside the gene matches: 2. CDR3 sequence: CASSRDRGNEQYF. CDR3 sequence (DNA): TGTGCCAGCTCACGGGACAGGGGTAACGAGCAGTACTTC.

V gene TRBV5-1 combines with J gene TRBJ1-1; 7 bases align to TRBD1. J lost 2 bases, V lost 5 bases, and 6 bases had no gene match. CDR1 is SGHRS, CDR2 YFSETQ, per germline. This CDR3 spans 14 amino acids. The CDR3 sequence: CASSYGTVNTEAFF. The CDR3 DNA sequence: TGCGCCAGCAGTTACGGGACAGTTAACACTGAAGCTTTCTTT.

V is TRBV6-5 and J is TRBJ2-5; the D gene is possibly TRBD1 (5 bases). V shed 4 bases and J shed 0 bases, with 12 bases lying between them. Germline V lookup: CDR1 MNHEY, CDR2 SVGAGI. This CDR3 has 15 residues. As DNA, the CDR3 is TGTGCCAGCAGTTCCGACAGTGTATACCAAGAGACCCAGTACTTC. Translating it yields CASSSDSVYQETQYF.